Shown below are 20 T cell receptor beta chains from a single sample sequenced in a study of blood T cell repertoires in COVID-19 (dated by TCRdb to about 2020). Library generation was performed with the immunoSEQ multiplex PCR assay. The table was pulled from immuneACCESS by TCRdb, which kept in-frame rearrangements only. Such tables lose some clones; where checked, under half of the loss comes from unresolved V genes, and the rest has no known cause. Within this sample are approximately 250,000 clones, with 80% to 90% of them counted one time only. Jointly, the top ten make up 4.2% of the sample. The sequenced sample was peripheral blood. Source of these receptors: a man aged 55 to 70 with acute or convalescent COVID-19.

This rearrangement joins TRBV10-2 to TRBJ2-7; a possible D gene is TRBD2 (5 bases). Trimming pared 6 bases from V and 4 bases from J, leaving 25 bases between. CDR1 is WSHSY and CDR2 is SAAADI in the germline V gene. CDR3 size: 17 residues. CDR3 DNA: TGCGCCAGCAGCTCCGCCGGGGTAGCCCCCAAGAGTTACGAGCAGTACTTC. Encoded protein: CASSSAGVAPKSYEQYF.

This chain joins TRBV2 and TRBJ1-2; 8 bases line up with TRBD1. This CDR3 has 13 amino acids. Germline V gives CDR1 SNHLY, CDR2 FYNNEI. The ends lost 8 bases at V and 2 bases at J; junction bases unmatched: 4. The CDR3 sequence is CASRTGINYGYTF. Written as DNA, the CDR3 is TGTGCCAGCCGGACAGGGATAAACTATGGCTACACCTTC.

The rearrangement joins TRBV10-1 to TRBJ2-3, with D perhaps TRBD1 (5 bases). V shed 4 bases and J shed 5 bases, with 10 bases lying between them. CDR1 is WNHNN, CDR2 SYGVQD, per germline (reference sequence). The CDR3 is 13 amino acids. CDR3 nucleotides: TGCGCCAGCAGTGGAGACAGAGAAGATACGCAGTATTTT. Amino acids: CASSGDREDTQYF.

V gene TRBV30 combines with J gene TRBJ2-7; maybe TRBD2 (5 bases). The CDR3 runs to 12 residues. Trimming stripped 2 bases from V and 3 bases from J, with 8 bases between. The germline gives CDR1 GTSNPN, CDR2 SVGIG (reference sequence). The CDR3 nucleotides are TGTGCCTGGAGTCCCGGACTCTACGAGCAGTACTTC. As protein: CAWSPGLYEQYF.

A few counts support this clone. V is TRBV5-1 and J is TRBJ2-1; 11 bases map to TRBD1. V gave up 4 bases and J gave up 8 bases; unmatched junction bases: 8. The CDR3 runs to 15 residues. Germline V gene data show CDR1 as SGHRS and CDR2 as YFSETQ. This CDR3 is CASSPGQGAVDEQFF. The DNA for the CDR3 is TGCGCCAGCAGCCCCGGACAGGGGGCGGTGGATGAGCAGTTCTTC.

This clone appeared a single time. The V call is TRBV6-6, the J call TRBJ2-2; D gene unclear. Germline V CDR1 and CDR2: MNHNY, SVGAGI (reference sequence). The length of the CDR3 is 13 residues. V was clipped by 0 bases and J by 5 bases, with 4 bases between them. CDR3 region: CASSYSETGELFF. DNA for the CDR3: TGTGCCAGCAGTTACTCGGAGACCGGGGAGCTGTTTTTT.

This clone has only one observation. The gene calls are TRBV7-2 and TRBJ2-7; tentative D call: TRBD2 (6 bases). CDR3 length: 13 residues. V gave up 5 bases and J gave up 7 bases, with 15 bases separating them. The V gene's germline CDR1 is SGHTA and CDR2 FQGNSA. The CDR3 loop is CASSPGTPREQYF. CDR3 coding DNA: TGTGCCAGCAGCCCCGGGACTCCCCGGGAGCAGTACTTC.

This rearrangement joins TRBV30 to TRBJ2-3; D might be TRBD2 (7 bases). Deletions cut 0 bases from V and 1 base from J, with 8 bases between. The CDR3 contains 14 residues. CDR1 is GTSNPN and CDR2 is SVGIG in the germline V gene (reference sequence). CDR3 sequence (DNA): TGTGCCTGGAGTGTAGGGGGGGGCACAGATACGCAGTATTTT. Translating gives CAWSVGGGTDTQYF. The whole variable domain, remainder taken from reference TRBV30 and TRBJ2-3, is SQTIHQWPATLVQPVGSPLSLECTVEGTSNPNLYWYRQAAGRGLQLLFYSVGIGQISSEVPQNLSASRPQDRQFILSSKKLLLSDSGFYLCAWSVGGGTDTQYFGPGTRLTVL.

This chain links TRBV6-5 with TRBJ2-5, with a possible D match to TRBD2 (5 bases). The CDR3 is 15 amino acids. The germline gives CDR1 MNHEY, CDR2 SVGAGI. Trimming took 4 bases from V and 5 from J, leaving 17 bases between them. CDR3 bases: TGTGCCAGCAGTTCGACCGTGGAGGTTCGGGAGACCCAGTACTTC. This codes for CASSSTVEVRETQYF.

This chain links TRBV2 with TRBJ2-7; TRBD1 might be the D (6 bases). The CDR3 consists of 14 residues. In germline, CDR1 is SNHLY, CDR2 FYNNEI. The V end was cut by 6 bases, the J end by 0 bases, with 12 bases between. In DNA, the CDR3 is TGTGCCAGCAGGGGGACAAGGAGCTCCTACGAGCAGTACTTC. Amino acid sequence: CASRGTRSSYEQYF.

This clone has a handful of counts. This CDR3 reads CASSGDRGHGELFF. CDR3 sequence (DNA): TGCGCCAGCAGCGGTGACAGGGGCCACGGGGAGCTGTTTTTT. The chain employs TRBV5-1 and TRBJ2-2; 8 bases line up with TRBD1. Trimming at V came to 4 bases and at J to 7 bases, leaving 6 bases not matched to a gene. The CDR3 totals 14 residues. Per the germline V gene, CDR1 is SGHRS and CDR2 is YFSETQ.

This clone showed up just once. CDR3 DNA sequence: TGTGCCAGCAGTTTGTACGCGGGAGTCGCCAACACCGGGGAGCTGTTTTTT. Its protein is CASSLYAGVANTGELFF. This chain links TRBV28 with TRBJ2-2, with 7 bases matching TRBD2. Germline V gene data show CDR1 as MDHEN and CDR2 as SYDVKM. This CDR3 spans 17 amino acids. The trim removed 3 bases at V and 2 bases at J, leaving 9 bases unmatched.

This clone turned up a few times. The chain recombines TRBV7-8 with TRBJ2-7, with 7 bases identical to TRBD2. Germline loops: CDR1 SGHVS, CDR2 FQNEAQ. The CDR3 contains 18 residues. Losses at the gene ends were 4 bases for V and 5 bases for J; bases not matched to a gene: 20. CDR3 nucleotides: TGTGCCAGCAGCTCGAGGCAGAGGACTAGAAAAGGGCCGGACGAGCAGTACTTC. This encodes CASSSRQRTRKGPDEQYF.

V gene TRBV5-4 combines with J gene TRBJ2-7, with D possibly matching TRBD2 (5 bases). CDR1 is SGHNT and CDR2 is YYREEE in the germline V gene (reference sequence). The CDR3 has 16 residues. Trimming stripped 5 bases from V and 0 bases from J, with 18 bases between. CDR3 sequence: CASSHGSGFSSYEQYF. CDR3 nucleotides: TGTGCCAGCAGTCATGGAAGCGGATTCAGCTCCTACGAGCAGTACTTC.

This clone appeared a few times. The rearrangement links TRBV28 to TRBJ2-7; TRBD2 matches at 15 bases. V shed 4 bases and J 4 bases; nucleotides not matched to a gene: 8. Germline CDR1 is MDHEN and CDR2 is SYDVKM. The CDR3 covers 17 residues. The CDR3 reads CASSSSHGLAGGYEQYF. The CDR3 DNA reads TGTGCCAGCAGTTCCTCCCACGGACTAGCGGGAGGGTACGAGCAGTACTTC. The entire variable domain, with the rest obtained from reference TRBV28 and TRBJ2-7, is as follows: DVKVTQSSRYLVKRTGEKVFLECVQDMDHENMFWYRQDPGLGLRLIYFSYDVKMKEKGDIPEGYSVSREKKERFSLILESASTNQTSMYLCASSSSHGLAGGYEQYFGPGTRLTVT.

The rearrangement links TRBV3-1 (or the pseudogene TRBV3-2) to TRBJ1-5, with D possibly being TRBD1 (5 bases). Looked up from germline, CDR1 is LGHDT and CDR2 is YNNKEL (reference sequence). The CDR3 has 13 residues. V lost 3 bases to trimming and J lost 7 bases, with 10 bases between them. CDR3 in amino acids: CASSHPGGQPQHF. The CDR3, as DNA: TGTGCCAGCAGCCACCCTGGGGGGCAGCCCCAGCATTTT.

The CDR3 region has the DNA TGCGCCAGCAGCTTTGCGGGGTCCTACGAGCAGTACTTC. Protein product: CASSFAGSYEQYF. This chain connects TRBV5-1 to TRBJ2-7, with a tentative D call TRBD2 (6 bases). The germline CDR1 and CDR2 sequences are SGHRS and YFSETQ. The CDR3 extends over 13 amino acids. Trimming cost V 2 bases and J 1 base, with 7 bases left between them.

The gene calls are TRBV19 and TRBJ2-3; D may be TRBD1 (5 bases). With 5 bases removed from V and 0 bases from J, the gap between germline ends came to 15 bases. CDR1 and CDR2 from the germline V gene are LNHDA and SQIVND (reference sequence). This CDR3 is built from 16 residues. CDR3 residues: CASSYRQSSSTDTQYF. The CDR3 nucleotides are TGTGCCAGTAGTTATCGACAGAGTTCTAGCACAGATACGCAGTATTTT.

The V gene is TRBV5-6, the J gene TRBJ1-1, with a possible D match to TRBD1 (6 bases). The V end was cut by 1 base, the J end by 10 bases, with 23 bases between. CDR1 and CDR2 (germline): SGHDT, YYEEEE. CDR3 length equals 16 residues. In DNA form, the CDR3 reads TGTGCCAGCAGCTTGCGTCGTGAGGGACACCAACGGGGAGCTTTCTTT. Translated, it gives CASSLRREGHQRGAFF.

V gene TRBV10-3 combines with J gene TRBJ1-2, with D possibly being TRBD1 (5 bases). Trimming removed 0 bases from V and 3 bases from J, with 11 bases in between. Germline CDR1 and CDR2: ENHRY and SYGVKD. CDR3 length equals 15 residues. CDR3 bases: TGTGCCATCAGTGAGTCGAAGGGCAGGGACTATGGCTACACCTTC. This codes for CAISESKGRDYGYTF.